One and the same sample provided the 4 T cell receptor beta chains below, sequenced in a study of T cells after yellow fever vaccination. TCRdb analysed the 5' RACE reads with MiXCR anew, one entry per CDR3 protein. The sample shows some 200,000 distinct CDR3 sequences, 9.5% to 12% of them seen only once. Sequencing used CD8+ T cells sorted from PBMCs, obtained 15 days after the yellow fever booster vaccination. These receptors were collected from a man younger than 30 who received the YFV17D yellow fever vaccine.

This clonotype has a handful of counts. V usage is TRBV19 and J usage is TRBJ1-1; D possibly corresponds to TRBD1 (5 bases). Between the trimmed V and J ends, which lost 3 bases and 2 bases, there was a span of 7 bases. The CDR3 covers 13 residues. Germline V gene sequence: CDR1 LNHDA, CDR2 SQIVND (reference sequence). The CDR3 loop is CASSITGNTEAFF. DNA for the CDR3: TGTGCCAGTAGTATTACAGGTAACACTGAAGCTTTCTTT.

This clonotype was detected ten times or more. The rearrangement joins TRBV5-5 to TRBJ2-7, with unresolved D. CDR1 is SGHKS, CDR2 YYEKEE, per germline (reference sequence). The CDR3 runs 13 residues. Trimming stripped 0 bases from V and 4 bases from J, with 8 bases between. The CDR3 nucleotides are TGTGCCAGCAGCTTGGGGTCACCTTACGAGCAGTACGTC. Its protein product is CASSLGSPYEQYV.

This clonotype showed up many times. This sequence joins TRBV6-5 and TRBJ2-1; TRBD1 is a possible D gene (6 bases). V lost 6 bases and J 7 bases, leaving 16 bases between the germline ends. The CDR3 runs to 14 residues. Germline values: CDR1 MNHEY, CDR2 SVGAGI. CDR3 region: CASRLQGSENEQFF. The CDR3, as DNA: TGTGCCAGCAGACTACAGGGTAGTGAGAATGAGCAGTTCTTC.

This clonotype occurred a few times. The chain links TRBV2 to TRBJ1-1; D is perhaps TRBD1 (6 bases). From germline, CDR1 is SNHLY and CDR2 FYNNEI. Trimming took 6 bases from V and 8 from J, leaving 19 bases between them. This CDR3 region has 14 residues. The CDR3 sequence: CASRGWGTLSEAFF. The CDR3, as DNA: TGTGCCAGCAGAGGGTGGGGGACACTCTCGGAAGCTTTCTTT. Using reference TRBV2 and TRBJ1-1 for the parts outside the CDR3, the full variable domain is EPEVTQTPSHQVTQMGQEVILRCVPISNHLYFYWYRQILGQKVEFLVSFYNNEISEKSEIFDDQFSVERPDGSNFTLKIRSTKLEDSAMYFCASRGWGTLSEAFFGQGTRLTVV.